The clone carrying this TCR beta chain has a count of ten or more. Its specificity is unknown. This sample stems from a study of T-cell reconstitution after alpha-beta-depleted transplantation in children. General study findings and limits: Some patients showed high day-60 TCRbeta diversity, which derived from surviving recipient T cells and thymic progenitors. Newly produced T cells mostly accounted for T-cell counts and diversity one year post-transplant. Two months or so post-transplant, alpha-beta T cells reportedly derived from several hundred expanded graft clones.

This CDR3 contains 14 residues. Losses at the gene ends were 0 bases for V and 7 bases for J; bases not matched to a gene: 1. CDR1 is LGHNA, CDR2 YNFKEQ, per germline. Preparing the TCRbeta library involved the use of unique molecular identifiers. MiXCR, applied by TCRdb to the PCR reads, yields one record per CDR3 protein. The sample holds about 50,000 distinct CDR3 sequences, about 5.7% seen once. This clonotype was obtained from a female patient younger than 10 who had a stem cell transplant for aplastic anemia, so the T cells may come from the graft donor. Sequenced material: PBMCs, mostly from graft donor cells, taken 60 days after TCRalphabeta/CD19-depleted stem cell transplant. The chain couples TRBV4-2 to TRBJ2-1; 9 bases match TRBD1. CDR3 in amino acids: CASSQDDRGNEQFF. CDR3 coding DNA: TGTGCCAGCAGCCAAGATGACAGGGGGAATGAGCAGTTCTTC.